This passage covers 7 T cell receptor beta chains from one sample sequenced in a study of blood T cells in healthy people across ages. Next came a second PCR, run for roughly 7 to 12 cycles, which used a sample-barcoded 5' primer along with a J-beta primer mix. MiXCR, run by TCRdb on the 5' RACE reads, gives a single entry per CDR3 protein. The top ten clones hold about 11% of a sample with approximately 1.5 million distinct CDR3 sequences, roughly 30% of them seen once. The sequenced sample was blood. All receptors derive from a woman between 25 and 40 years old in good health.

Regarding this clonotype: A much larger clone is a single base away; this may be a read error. CDR3 residues: CAGSSGTRETQYF. CDR3 in DNA: TGTGCCGGCAGCTCCGGGACTCGGGAGACCCAGTACTTC. J is TRBJ2-5 and V is TRBV7-9; a weak D match, TRBD2 (6 bases). The germline V gene has CDR1 SEHNR and CDR2 FQNEAQ (reference sequence). The CDR3 is made up of 13 amino acids.

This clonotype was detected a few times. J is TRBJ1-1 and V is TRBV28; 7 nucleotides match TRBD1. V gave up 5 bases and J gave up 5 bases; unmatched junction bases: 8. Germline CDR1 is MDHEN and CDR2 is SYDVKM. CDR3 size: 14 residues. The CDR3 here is CASSLRGTRTEAFF. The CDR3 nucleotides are TGTGCCAGCAGTCTCAGGGGGACGCGGACTGAAGCTTTCTTT.

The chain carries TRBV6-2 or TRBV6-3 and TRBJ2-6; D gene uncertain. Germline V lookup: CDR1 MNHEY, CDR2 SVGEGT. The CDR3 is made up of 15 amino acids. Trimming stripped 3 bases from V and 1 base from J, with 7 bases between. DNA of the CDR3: TGTGCCAGCAGTTATCCGGGTTCTGGGGCCAACGTCCTGACTTTC. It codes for CASSYPGSGANVLTF.

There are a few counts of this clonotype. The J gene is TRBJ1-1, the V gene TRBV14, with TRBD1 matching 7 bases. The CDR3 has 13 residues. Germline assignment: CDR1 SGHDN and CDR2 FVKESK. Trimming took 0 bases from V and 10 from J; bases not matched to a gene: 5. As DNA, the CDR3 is TGTGCCAGCAGCCAAGAATATCGGGACAGAGCTTTCTTT. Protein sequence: CASSQEYRDRAFF.

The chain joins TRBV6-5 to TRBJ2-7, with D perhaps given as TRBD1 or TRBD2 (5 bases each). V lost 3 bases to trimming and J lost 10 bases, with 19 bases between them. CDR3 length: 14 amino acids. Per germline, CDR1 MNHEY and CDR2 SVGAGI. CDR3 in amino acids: CASSYLGTPPYQYF. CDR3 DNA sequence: TGTGCCAGCAGTTATCTGGGGACCCCACCTTATCAGTACTTC.

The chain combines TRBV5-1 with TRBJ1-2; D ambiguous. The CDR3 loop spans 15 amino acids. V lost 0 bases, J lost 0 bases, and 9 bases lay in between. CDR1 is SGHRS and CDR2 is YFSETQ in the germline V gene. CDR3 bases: TGCGCCAGCAGCTTGGACGGCTCTGCTAACTATGGCTACACCTTC. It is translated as CASSLDGSANYGYTF.

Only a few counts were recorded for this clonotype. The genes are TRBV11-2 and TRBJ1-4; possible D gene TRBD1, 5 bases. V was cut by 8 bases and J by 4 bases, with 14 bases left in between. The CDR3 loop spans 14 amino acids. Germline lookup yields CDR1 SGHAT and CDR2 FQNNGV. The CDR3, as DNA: TGTGCCAGCCGCCCCGGGACCCTTAATGAAAAACTGTTTTTT. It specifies CASRPGTLNEKLFF. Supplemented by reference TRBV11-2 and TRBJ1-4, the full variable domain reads EAGVAQSPRYKIIEKRQSVAFWCNPISGHATLYWYQQILGQGPKLLIQFQNNGVVDDSQLPKDRFSAERLKGVDSTLKIQPAKLEDSAVYLCASRPGTLNEKLFFGSGTQLSVL.